A single sample gave rise to the 2 T cell receptor beta chains below, sequenced in a study of blood T cells in healthy people across ages. Primed by a sample-barcoded 5' primer and a J-beta primer mix, a second PCR proceeded for roughly 6 to 12 cycles. TCRdb itself ran the 5' RACE reads through MiXCR, one entry per CDR3 protein. Seen here are about 1.4 million distinct CDR3 sequences, 59% observed once, and the top ten hold roughly 6.3%. The sample comprised blood. These receptors were taken from a man younger than 35 in good health.

A few counts support this clonotype. The V call is TRBV29-1, the J call TRBJ2-1, with TRBD2 as a possible D gene (6 bases). Germline assignment: CDR1 SQVTM and CDR2 ANQGSEA. Between the trimmed V and J ends, which lost 6 bases and 6 bases, there was a span of 15 bases. The CDR3 covers 13 residues. This CDR3 reads CSVDRESSNEQFF. DNA of the CDR3: TGCAGCGTGGATCGGGAGAGTTCCAATGAGCAGTTCTTC.

In its sample, this clonotype was seen a few times. The chain employs TRBV7-9 and TRBJ2-7, with a weak D call TRBD1 (5 bases). Germline V lookup: CDR1 SEHNR, CDR2 FQNEAQ (reference sequence). The V end lost 1 base, the J end lost 3 bases, and 13 bases lay between the germline ends. The CDR3 has 15 amino acids. CDR3 region: CASSLGSPRDYEQYF. CDR3 coding DNA: TGTGCCAGCAGCTTAGGCTCCCCCAGGGACTACGAGCAGTACTTC. The full variable domain, with the rest looked up from reference TRBV7-9 and TRBJ2-7, is DTGVSQNPRHKITKRGQNVTFRCDPISEHNRLYWYRQTLGQGPEFLTYFQNEAQLEKSRLLSDRFSAERPKGSFSTLEIQRTEQGDSAMYLCASSLGSPRDYEQYFGPGTRLTVT.